The sequence of this TCR beta chain was determined in a study of blood T cell repertoires in COVID-19. About the study: From the United States, Italy and Spain came samples of acute and convalescent COVID-19. T cells, B-cell-depleted T cells, or PBMCs supplied cDNA or gDNA.

The CDR3 sequence is 13 residues long. Trimming took 6 bases from V and 7 from J, leaving 15 bases between them. Germline-derived CDR1 and CDR2 are MNHEY and SVGEGT. Study processing details: The authors estimated nucleated cell counts from reference gene primer amplification. Sequencing used immunoSEQ multiplex PCR; TCRdb keeps in-frame clones, though not all of them. That table gives V, J and clone size, and the DNA gave D and trimming. The repertoire holds some 210,000 clones, with around 83% as singletons. The TCR sequence derives from a man aged 50 or older with active or convalescent COVID-19. The chain combines TRBV6-2 or TRBV6-3 with TRBJ2-5, with D possibly TRBD2 on 6 matching bases. Sequencing was done on a sample of peripheral blood. The CDR3: CASSLGLSGTQYF. CDR3 sequence (DNA): TGTGCCAGCAGCCTGGGACTGTCTGGGACCCAGTACTTC.